This T cell receptor (beta chain) was found in a study of blood T cell repertoires in COVID-19. The data were produced by immunoSEQ multiplex PCR, yet TCRdb's version contains in-frame clones alone and is incomplete. The sample records about 81,000 clones, around nine tenths being singletons. From germline, CDR1 is MNHEY and CDR2 SMNVEV (reference sequence). CDR3 length: 17 residues. Trimming took 3 bases from V and 0 from J, leaving 12 bases between them. The sequencing sample was made of peripheral blood. The sequence came from a man between 70 and 80 years old with active or convalescent COVID-19. The chain has TRBV27 and TRBJ1-6; a weak D match, TRBD1 (5 bases). CDR3 in DNA: TGTGCCAGCAGTTTCAGGGAACGGAGCTCCTATAATTCACCCCTCCACTTT. Protein: CASSFRERSSYNSPLHF.